Reported below is one T cell receptor beta chain. As yet, its antigen is unknown. The data belong to a study of T cell repertoires in cytomegalovirus infection. The overall study: Recently identified HLA-C-restricted and well-studied HLA-B-restricted CMV epitopes were used. Study outcomes and limitations: Cumulative frequency (of public TCR beta family members) identified carriers of CMV plus the relevant HLA.

The CDR3 is 12 amino acids. From germline, CDR1 is MDHEN and CDR2 SYDVKM. Between the trimmed V and J ends, which lost 5 bases and 3 bases, there was a span of 8 bases. TCRdb analysed the reads with MiXCR anew, one entry per CDR3 protein. The sample records some 500,000 distinct CDR3 sequences, 30% to 40% being singletons. This sample comprised cultured PBMCs, obtained from culture after CMV antigen stimulation. This chain connects TRBV28 to TRBJ2-7; D not resolved. The sequence was collected from a human donor in good health (CMV status not recorded). Some clones in this sample may be carry-over from other donors' samples. The CDR3 coding sequence is TGTGCCAGCAGTCCTGTGTACTACGAGCAGTACTTC. Amino acid sequence: CASSPVYYEQYF.